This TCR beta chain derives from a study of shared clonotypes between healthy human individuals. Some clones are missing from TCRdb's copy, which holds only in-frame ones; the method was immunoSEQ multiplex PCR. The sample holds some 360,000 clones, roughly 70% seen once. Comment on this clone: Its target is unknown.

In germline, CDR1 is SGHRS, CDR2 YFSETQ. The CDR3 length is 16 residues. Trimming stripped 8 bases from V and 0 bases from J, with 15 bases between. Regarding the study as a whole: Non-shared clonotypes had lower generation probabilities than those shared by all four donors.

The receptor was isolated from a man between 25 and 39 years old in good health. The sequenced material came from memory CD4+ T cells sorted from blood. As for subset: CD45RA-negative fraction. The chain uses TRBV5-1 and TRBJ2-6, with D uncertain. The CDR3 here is CASKTDARSGANVLTF. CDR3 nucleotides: TGCGCCAGTAAAACAGACGCTCGCTCTGGGGCCAACGTCCTGACTTTC.